This T cell receptor beta chain was captured in a study of human T cells and chemical hapten exposure (dated by TCRdb to about 2021). Regarding the complete study: For sensitization, 2% DPC in acetone was applied to a 2 cm by 2 cm area of upper inner arm skin. Throughout the roughly 24-week study period, patients were also given weekly therapeutic DPC doses on the scalp. Patch testing on the upper back used Finn chambers containing 0.01% DPC, with scoring done after 6 days according to International Contact Dermatitis Research Group standards. Alopecia areata with under or over 50% scalp involvement, alopecia totalis and alopecia universalis were represented in the patient cohort, which was mostly female. Libraries were pooled for sequencing, and variation in per-sample TCR yields was attributed mainly to small differences in library volumes within the pool. This study followed changes in the peripheral blood TCR repertoire in vivo during primary and secondary sensitization of alopecia patients to the hapten diphenylcyclopropenone (DPC). Blood was sampled from patients pre-sensitization (week 0) and at 2, 6 and about 24 weeks after DPC sensitization. Some 29 alopecia patients gave blood for TCR sequencing at one to four time points (pre-sensitization, 2, 6 and 24 weeks).

The method was RACE. The data were produced on a NextSeq 500. Library preparation attached unique molecular identifiers to individual cDNA molecules for quantitative, reproducible TCR counting. Each blood RNA sample was used to sequence both TCR alpha and TCR beta chains. On the study's bioinformatics: The median number of TCRs per sample was over 85,000, ranging from about 20,000 to 690,600. The Decombinator software suite was used to annotate the V, J and CDR3 of the TCR reads. To make PS versus PT1 abundance plots, every sample was subsampled to the same number of TCRs (28,000). TCRs were defined as expanded if absent before sensitization and observed at least eight times at the 2-week time point. TCRdb reran the public reads through fastp at Q25 and MiXCR, keeping productive beta chains. Each CDR3 protein appears once, grouped with its most common genes and DNA. TCRdb's processing, not the authors', yielded these V and J calls. For this sample there are fewer than 350,000 distinct CDR3 sequences; around 7.3% appear just once. Approximately 1.2% of the sample is in the top ten clones.

This clonotype occurred many times. This clone's antigen is unknown. The input lacks base qualities; no much larger clone sits a single base away. Overall results and qualifications from the work: Expanded TCRs formed significantly more large CDR3 similarity clusters than pre-sensitization or healthy control sets, consistent with antigen-driven responses. Repeated subsampling changed both the strength of the expansion versus patch-test correlation and the threshold at which that correlation became significant. The number of TCRs above 1 in 1000 frequency did not change with DPC sensitization; there was no evidence of global repertoire structure alterations. Because every patient had alopecia, a presumed autoimmune disease, the patients' immune response might differ from that of healthy individuals. Patch test score correlated positively with the number of PT1 expanded TCRs, reaching significance at thresholds 8, 16 and 32 but not at 4.

In the paper's terms, the time point label means: pre-sensitization, week 0. Per the publication, the treatment or condition label means: therapeutic diphenylcyclopropenone sensitization with weekly scalp DPC. Blood at each patch-test visit was drawn before the patch test was applied. Eligible patients were aged 18 to 70, diagnosed with alopecia, deemed suitable for DPC therapy, and excluded if pregnant. Total RNA was isolated from unfractionated whole blood collected in Tempus Blood RNA tubes. The CDR3 has 14 amino acids, counting the end cysteine and phenylalanine. Here the CDR3 DNA is all that survives: 42 bases in frame from base 1. Via the germline V gene, CDR1 is SGDLS and CDR2 YYNGEE. The germline V and J ends show losses of 4 bases and 6 bases respectively, and no gene match explains 2 bases of the junction.

The sequenced sample was whole blood, obtained in connection with sensitization to the hapten diphenylcyclopropenone (DPC). The TCR sequence derives from a man between 18 and 29 years old with alopecia areata. Some clones in this sample may be carry-over from other donors' samples. The chain is encoded by TRBV9 joined to TRBJ2-1; 12 middle bases align to TRBD1. Read as DNA, the sequence is TGTGCCAGCAGCCGGGGACAGGGGGCCAATGAGCAGTTCTTC. It specifies CASSRGQGANEQFF.